The 9 T cell receptor beta chains given below trace back to one sample, sequenced in a study of shared clonotypes between healthy human individuals (TCRdb year 2020). The protocol used for the library was the immunoSEQ multiplex PCR assay. TCRdb re-hosts the immuneACCESS table, in-frame sequences only. Its copies lack some clones; in the studies checked, an unresolved V gene accounts for under half of them, and the cause for the rest is not known. The sample table lists about 2.1 million clones, roughly 95% of them with a count of one. Jointly, the top ten make up about 1.7% of the sample. CD8 naive samples were CD45RO-negative cells positively selected for CCR7, giving a CD45RA+CCR7+ population that excluded TemRA cells. The source material was naive CD8+ T cells from PBMCs. This specimen's cell subset or site label, per the study, means: CD45RA+CCR7+. These receptors were obtained from a man aged 18 to 30 in good health. Some clones in this sample may be carry-over from other donors' samples.

The chain is built from TRBV19 and TRBJ1-2; D is possibly TRBD1 (5 bases). V was cut by 7 bases and J by 5 bases, with 17 bases left in between. Germline V gene lookup returns CDR1 LNHDA and CDR2 SQIVND (reference sequence). CDR3 length: 14 residues. CDR3: CASTNYREGYGYTF. The DNA of the CDR3 is TGTGCCAGTACCAACTACCGGGAGGGGTATGGCTACACCTTC.

This clone was picked up one time. The V and J genes are TRBV28 and TRBJ1-5, with a weak D call TRBD1 (6 bases). With 3 bases removed from V and 0 bases from J, the gap between germline ends came to 12 bases. Per the germline V gene, CDR1 is MDHEN and CDR2 is SYDVKM. The CDR3 consists of 16 residues. The CDR3 sequence is CASSFLQGYSNQPQHF. CDR3 in DNA: TGTGCCAGCAGTTTCTTACAGGGTTATAGCAATCAGCCCCAGCATTTT.

This rearrangement joins TRBV30 to TRBJ1-2; TRBD1 is a possible D gene (5 bases). V dropped 3 bases and J dropped 5 bases, with 10 bases sitting between them. CDR1 GTSNPN and CDR2 SVGIG come from the germline V gene (reference sequence). The CDR3 sequence is 12 residues long. The CDR3 reads CAWSLTVYGYTF. As DNA, the CDR3 is TGTGCCTGGAGCCTGACAGTTTATGGCTACACCTTC.

The V call is TRBV7-2, the J call TRBJ2-7; D is perhaps TRBD2 (5 bases). This CDR3 has 15 amino acids. V lost 2 bases to trimming and J lost 2 bases, with 13 bases between them. Germline CDR1 and CDR2: SGHTA and FQGNSA. The DNA for the CDR3 is TGTGCCAGCAGCTTATATTTTAGCGCGGCCTACGAGCAGTACTTC. It codes for CASSLYFSAAYEQYF.

This clone has just one count. The gene calls are TRBV14 and TRBJ2-5; D call uncertain. Trimming removed 1 base from V and 5 bases from J, with 8 bases in between. The CDR3 is made up of 13 amino acids. The germline V gene encodes CDR1 SGHDN and CDR2 FVKESK. The CDR3 region has the DNA TGTGCCAGCAGCCAAGCGGGTTGGGAGACCCAGTACTTC. It translates to CASSQAGWETQYF.

The genes are TRBV4-1 and TRBJ2-1, with 9 bases aligning to TRBD1. In germline, CDR1 is MGHRA, CDR2 YSYEKL. V trimming: 4 bases; J trimming: 4 bases; junction bases outside the gene matches: 14. CDR3 length: 18 residues. The CDR3 region has the DNA TGCGCCAGCAGCCCACTGACAGGGGGTCCTGGTTCTTACAATGAGCAGTTCTTC. The encoded protein is CASSPLTGGPGSYNEQFF.

The chain carries TRBV28 and TRBJ2-1; D uncertain. This CDR3 is built from 13 residues. Germline-derived CDR1 and CDR2 are MDHEN and SYDVKM. V was pared by 7 bases and J by 8 bases, with 15 bases between. CDR3 DNA sequence: TGTGCCAGCACCACTCGGTCGTACGATGAGCAGTTCTTC. Its translation: CASTTRSYDEQFF.

CDR3 sequence reads: CASSHWGGGDEQFF. CDR3 coding DNA: TGTGCCAGCAGTCATTGGGGGGGAGGAGATGAGCAGTTCTTC. The chain uses TRBV2 and TRBJ2-1; 7 nucleotides line up with TRBD2. The trim removed 5 bases at V and 8 bases at J, leaving 9 bases unmatched. The germline V gene encodes CDR1 SNHLY and CDR2 FYNNEI. The CDR3 is 14 residues long.

The CDR3 DNA reads as TGTGCCAGCAGTTTTACGAGACCTGTGGACAATGAGCAGTTCTTC. This encodes CASSFTRPVDNEQFF. This chain links TRBV27 with TRBJ2-1; D not resolved. This CDR3 region has 15 residues. Germline V gene lookup returns CDR1 MNHEY and CDR2 SMNVEV (reference sequence). V gave up 3 bases and J gave up 5 bases, with 14 bases separating them.